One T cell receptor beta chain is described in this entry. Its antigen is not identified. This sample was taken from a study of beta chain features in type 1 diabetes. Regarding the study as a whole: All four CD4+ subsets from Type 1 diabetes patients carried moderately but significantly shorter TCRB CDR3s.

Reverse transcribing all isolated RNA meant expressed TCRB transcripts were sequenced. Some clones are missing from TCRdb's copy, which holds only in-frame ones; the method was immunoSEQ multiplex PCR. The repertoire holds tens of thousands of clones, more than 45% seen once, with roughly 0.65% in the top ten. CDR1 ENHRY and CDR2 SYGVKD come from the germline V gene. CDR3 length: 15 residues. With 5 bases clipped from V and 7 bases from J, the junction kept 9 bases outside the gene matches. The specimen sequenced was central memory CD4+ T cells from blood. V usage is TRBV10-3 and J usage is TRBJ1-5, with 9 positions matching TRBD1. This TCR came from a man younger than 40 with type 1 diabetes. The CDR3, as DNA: TGTGCCATCAGTACGGGACAGGGAGTTGGACAGCCCCAGCATTTT. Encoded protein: CAISTGQGVGQPQHF.